This T cell receptor (beta chain) was sequenced during a study of naive and memory T cell subsets (dated 2017 in TCRdb). Some background on the complete study: Sorted naive and memory T cell subsets from peripheral blood were analyzed in the study using a UMI-based, open-source pipeline for TCR alpha and beta sequencing. IgG serology results and the functional CMV T cell responses were in complete agreement. RNA was DNase-treated and reverse transcribed with TCR constant-region primers, mostly using SuperScript III. Overall study results and their limits: Each clonotype was defined as a single alpha or beta chain sequence rather than as a paired alpha/beta receptor. In both CD4 and CD8 cells, the Gini index increased while Shannon and inverse Simpson diversity decreased from naive through CM, EM and EMRA. RNA-based TCR counts may be influenced by expression changes linked to T cell activation and differentiation. The abundance of TCRs followed a power law with an exponent that differed between naive and memory subsets yet stayed consistent across the three individuals. No ground truth was available to validate the repertoire findings for the naive and memory subsets. A few larger clonotypes were present in naive repertoires, particularly the CD8 repertoires, and these clonotypes were possibly memory cells re-expressing CD45RA. Once error correction was done, more than 90% of naive TCR sequences showed up just once, which made the naive abundance distributions much steeper than those of the memory subsets.

From the second PCR step on, the TCR alpha and beta chain libraries were amplified in separate reactions. Donor CMV status was determined by IFNgamma production from CD4+ T cells after overnight stimulation of fresh PBMCs with CMV viral lysate. CD4 T cells were positively selected using Miltenyi beads, after which CD8 T cells were positively selected from the CD4-negative fraction. Cells stained for CD3, CD4, CD8, CD45RA, CD27 and a live/dead dye were sorted on a BD Aria II into four subsets by CD45RA and CD27. A few healthy volunteers provided blood, and the blood of each volunteer was split into CD4 and CD8 T cells and then into four differentiation subsets. Around 130 ml of peripheral blood was drawn per donor, and PBMC were isolated by Ficoll-Paque PLUS density-gradient centrifugation. Sorted cells were lysed in RLT buffer, and RNA was extracted with a Qiagen RNeasy kit and stored at -80°C.

This clonotype showed up many times. Its recognized antigen is unknown. No much larger clonotype is one base removed from it; base qualities were not supplied. Receptor libraries were prepared by UMI-ligation and nested PCR. An equimolar mix of two oligonucleotides covering both TRBC1 and TRBC2 was used as the beta constant-region primer. Four rounds of PCR, combining the SP2 primer with nested alpha and beta constant-region primers, were used to amplify the ligated cDNA. A single-stranded oligonucleotide containing the SP2 primer and a 12-nucleotide UMI was joined to the 3' end of the cDNA by T4 RNA ligase 1. The ligation reaction was kept at 16 degrees C for about 20-24 hours. PCR2 was typically run as a SYBR Green qPCR and stopped at a predetermined threshold to prevent over-amplification. Apart from the first purification, every purification step used Agencourt AMPure XP magnetic beads. Libraries were quantified by Qubit and checked on a TapeStation, with a main peak expected near 650 bp. The pooled libraries were sequenced on an Illumina MiSeq using v2 2x251 paired-end kits, which usually yielded about 0.85-2 million reads per sample. Libraries were pooled at around 4 nM per sample, and about 4.5-7% PhiX was added to improve cluster recognition. The paper's processing steps were these. FASTQ reads processed by Demultiplexor were assigned V and J genes by Decombinator through tag matching that tolerated a single base-pair mismatch. UMIs were used by Collapsinator to correct both sequencing errors and frequency errors arising from PCR heterogeneity. TCRs were translated and CDR3s were extracted from the conserved cysteine to the FGXG phenylalanine by CDR3Translator, with non-productive sequences being flagged. Gini, Shannon entropy and inverse Simpson indices were calculated on repertoires that had been subsampled to equal numbers of UMI-defined TCRs. Power-law fits to clonotype abundance distributions were performed by maximum likelihood within the linear range. When run on a single naive CD8 sample, MIGEC and the pipeline yielded similar UMI counts, similar unique TCR numbers and similar clonal distributions. One analysis removed from the naive repertoire any naive TCRs that were also found in any memory subset from the same donor. The repertoires were searched for 7,000 to 8,000 CMV-associated CDR3 sequences that had been compiled from VDJdb and a published dataset. TCRdb trimmed the raw reads at Q25, called clones with MiXCR and kept productive beta chains. Rows with one shared CDR3 protein collapse into an entry with the most common genes and DNA. The V and J calls and clone size are TCRdb's, not the authors'. This sample gives just over 80,000 distinct CDR3 sequences in total; approximately 9.2% of them show up just once. Of the sample, 1.2% falls within the top ten clones.

Sequencing input: naive CD8+ T cells from blood. The cell subset or site label for this specimen denotes: naive T cells, CD45RA high CD27+. The sequence was obtained from a human donor in good health.

CDR3 protein: CASSFEWERADTQYF. In nucleotides, the sequence is TGTGCCAGCAGTTTCGAGTGGGAGAGGGCCGATACGCAGTATTTT. In this chain, TRBV12-3 or TRBV12-4 is recombined with TRBJ2-3; 5 matching bases give a weak D call of TRBD2. Its CDR3 holds 15 amino acids, cysteine through phenylalanine. This entry keeps only the CDR3 DNA: 45 bases, framed from base 1. Deletion took 3 bases off V and 6 bases off J, with a span of 16 bases between the germline ends.